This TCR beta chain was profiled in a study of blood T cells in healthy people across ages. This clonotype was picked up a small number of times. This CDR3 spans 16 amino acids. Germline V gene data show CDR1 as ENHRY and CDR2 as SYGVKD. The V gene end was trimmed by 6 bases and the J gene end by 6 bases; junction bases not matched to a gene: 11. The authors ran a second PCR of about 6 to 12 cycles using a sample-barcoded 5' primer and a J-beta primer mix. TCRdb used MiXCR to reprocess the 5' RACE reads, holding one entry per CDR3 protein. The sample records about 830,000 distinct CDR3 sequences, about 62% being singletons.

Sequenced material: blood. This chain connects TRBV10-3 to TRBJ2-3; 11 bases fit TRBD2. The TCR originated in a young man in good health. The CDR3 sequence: CAISKTSGGNTDTQYF. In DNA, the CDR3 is TGTGCCATCAGCAAAACTAGCGGGGGAAACACGGATACGCAGTATTTT.